The 14 T cell receptor beta chains listed next were all sequenced from one sample in a study of blood T cells in healthy people across ages (dated by TCRdb to the mid-2010s). Libraries came from 5' RACE. TCRdb records Illumina HiSeq 2500 as the sequencer. A second PCR of about 7 to 12 cycles was run with a J-beta primer mix and a sample-barcoded 5' primer. TCRdb ran its own pipeline on the public reads, namely fastp trimming at Q25 and MiXCR clone calling, and kept in-frame beta chains. Each entry merges the rows of one CDR3 protein and shows their most common DNA and genes. The sample yields 1,500,000 or so distinct CDR3 sequences; approximately 39% were counted once. The leading ten clones occupy about 4.1% of the sample. Sequenced input: blood. The source is a woman aged 18-30 years in good health.

The rearrangement uses TRBV6-5 and TRBJ1-6; TRBD1 matches at 9 bases. V dropped 2 bases and J dropped 7; count of bases not matched to a gene: 6. This CDR3 comprises 16 residues. CDR1 MNHEY and CDR2 SVGAGI come from the germline V gene. CDR3 residues: CASSYQPGTGNSPLHF. Written as DNA, the CDR3 is TGTGCCAGCAGTTACCAACCTGGGACAGGGAATTCACCCCTCCACTTT.

The CDR3 DNA follows: TGTGCCAGCAGTGAAGCTGAGGGATTCTTATCGTATGAGACCCAGTACTTC. This codes for CASSEAEGFLSYETQYF. The V and J genes are TRBV6-1 and TRBJ2-5; TRBD2 is a possible D gene (5 bases). The length of the CDR3 is 17 residues. V was trimmed by 0 bases and J by 5 bases, leaving 19 bases between them. The germline V gene encodes CDR1 MNHNS and CDR2 SASEGT.

The chain carries TRBV7-2 and TRBJ2-2; no clear D gene. Germline V CDR1 and CDR2: SGHTA, FQGNSA. V lost 5 bases, J lost 6 bases, and 10 bases lay in between. The CDR3 is 13 amino acids. CDR3 loop: CASSQIPSGELFF. The DNA for the CDR3 is TGTGCCAGCAGCCAAATCCCTTCCGGGGAGCTGTTTTTT.

This clonotype was counted only a few times. The chain combines TRBV20-1 with TRBJ1-4; TRBD1 might be the D (5 bases). CDR3 length equals 15 residues. Trimming cost V 6 bases and J 6 bases, with 20 bases left between them. Germline CDR1 and CDR2: DFQATT and SNEGSKA (reference sequence). The CDR3 DNA reads TGCAGTGCGGTTGGCAGGGCGCGCAGTTATGAAAAACTGTTTTTT. Its translation is CSAVGRARSYEKLFF.

J is TRBJ1-5 and V is TRBV12-5; D is undetermined. Per the germline V gene, CDR1 is LGHNT and CDR2 is FRNRAP. V lost 3 bases and J lost 4, with 13 bases in between. The CDR3 runs to 15 residues. The CDR3 DNA reads as TGTGCTAGTGGTTTTTTGAGCGTCAGTAATCAGCCCCAGCATTTT. Amino acid sequence: CASGFLSVSNQPQHF.

Note on this clonotype: One base away lies a much larger clone, so this may be a sequencing read error. The chain carries TRBV27 and TRBJ2-3, with D uncertain. The CDR3 contains 13 residues. The V and J ends lost 6 bases and 0 bases respectively, with 7 bases between them. Germline loops: CDR1 MNHEY, CDR2 SMNVEV (reference sequence). CDR3 amino acids: CASRFSSTDTQYF. Here the CDR3 DNA reads TGTGCCAGCAGATTCTCTAGCACAGATACGCAGTATTTT.

The chain is built from TRBV6-2 or TRBV6-3 and TRBJ1-1; a possible D gene is TRBD1 (5 bases). Trimming left V 6 bases short and J 4 bases short, with 15 bases between. From germline, CDR1 is MNHEY and CDR2 SVGEGT. The CDR3 totals 14 residues. CDR3 nucleotides: TGTGCCAGCAGGGCAGGGTTTGCGGGCACTGAAGCTTTCTTT. Its translation: CASRAGFAGTEAFF.

This clonotype was seen a few times. The chain uses TRBV7-9 and TRBJ1-2; 8 bases align to TRBD1. From germline, CDR1 is SEHNR and CDR2 FQNEAQ (reference sequence). Trimming took 4 bases from V and 3 from J; bases not matched to a gene: 7. This CDR3 region has 15 residues. The CDR3 loop reads CASSSQGARDYGYTF. Here the CDR3 DNA reads TGTGCCAGCAGCTCCCAGGGGGCACGAGACTATGGCTACACCTTC.

The chain is built from TRBV6-5 and TRBJ2-5, with 10 positions matching TRBD2. The CDR3 loop spans 17 amino acids. Germline-derived CDR1 and CDR2 are MNHEY and SVGAGI. The V segment lost 0 bases and the J segment 5 bases; nucleotides outside the gene matches: 9. Written as DNA, the CDR3 is TGTGCCAGCAGTTACTCGGAGCGGGGGGGCGGCAGGGAGACCCAGTACTTC. As protein: CASSYSERGGGRETQYF.

This chain joins TRBV28 and TRBJ2-5; 7 bases align to TRBD2. The J call is uncertain, as TRBJ2-7 better fits the DNA end. Germline V gives CDR1 MDHEN, CDR2 SYDVKM. The CDR3 consists of 13 residues. CDR3 loop: CASAGRDNYEQYF. The CDR3 nucleotides read TGTGCCAGCGCGGGGAGGGATAACTACGAGCAGTACTTC.

This sequence joins TRBV20-1 and TRBJ1-1, with D tentatively TRBD1 (5 bases). Germline CDR1 reads DFQATT; CDR2 reads SNEGSKA (reference sequence). V gave up 3 bases and J gave up 1 base, with 9 bases separating them. The CDR3 consists of 13 residues. The CDR3 loop reads CSARGQENTEAFF. DNA for the CDR3: TGCAGTGCTAGGGGGCAAGAGAACACTGAAGCTTTCTTT.

This chain uses TRBV5-1 with TRBJ2-1, with 10 bases matching TRBD2. The trim removed 0 bases at V and 1 base at J, leaving 7 bases unmatched. Germline V gene lookup returns CDR1 SGHRS and CDR2 YFSETQ. This CDR3 has 18 amino acids. CDR3 loop: CASSLVASGRMSYNEQFF. The CDR3 DNA is TGCGCCAGCAGCTTGGTGGCTAGCGGGAGAATGTCCTACAATGAGCAGTTCTTC.

The V gene is TRBV11-2, the J gene TRBJ2-3; possibly TRBD1 for D (6 bases). Germline V gene lookup returns CDR1 SGHAT and CDR2 FQNNGV. This CDR3 comprises 17 residues. V shed 6 bases and J shed 0 bases, with 19 bases lying between them. The CDR3 DNA reads TGTGCCAGCAGGAAATCCGGACAGAATCCTAGCACAGATACGCAGTATTTT. Its protein is CASRKSGQNPSTDTQYF.

In its sample, this clonotype was seen a few times. The J gene is TRBJ2-1, the V gene TRBV24-1; unclear D gene. The V gene lost 2 bases and the J gene lost 8 bases, with 9 bases spanning the gap. The CDR3 sequence is 13 residues long. The germline gives CDR1 KGHDR, CDR2 SFDVKD. The CDR3 is CATSDSLGDEQFF. As DNA, the CDR3 is TGTGCCACCAGTGATTCTCTAGGAGATGAGCAGTTCTTC.